The following is a T cell receptor beta chain sequence with its context. This record comes from a study of cytomegalovirus exposure and HLA in healthy donors. Study details: Samples from HLA-typed donors yielded about 85 million unique TCRs in an early data release.

This CDR3 spans 13 amino acids. V lost 5 bases and J 5 bases, leaving 12 bases between the germline ends. Germline V gene lookup returns CDR1 SGHTA and CDR2 FQGNSA. Primers included in the PCR were 60 Vbeta and 13 Jbeta primers. The data were produced by immunoSEQ multiplex PCR, yet TCRdb's version contains in-frame clones alone and is incomplete. This table holds about 200,000 clones, 65% to 85% found once. The TCR sequence derives from a boy between 2 and 10 years old in good health and CMV-seronegative. The chain couples TRBV7-2 to TRBJ2-5; D is possibly TRBD1 (6 bases). The sample comprised PBMCs. The DNA of the CDR3 is TGTGCCAGCAGCCTAACAGGGATGGAGACCCAGTACTTC. Its protein product is CASSLTGMETQYF.